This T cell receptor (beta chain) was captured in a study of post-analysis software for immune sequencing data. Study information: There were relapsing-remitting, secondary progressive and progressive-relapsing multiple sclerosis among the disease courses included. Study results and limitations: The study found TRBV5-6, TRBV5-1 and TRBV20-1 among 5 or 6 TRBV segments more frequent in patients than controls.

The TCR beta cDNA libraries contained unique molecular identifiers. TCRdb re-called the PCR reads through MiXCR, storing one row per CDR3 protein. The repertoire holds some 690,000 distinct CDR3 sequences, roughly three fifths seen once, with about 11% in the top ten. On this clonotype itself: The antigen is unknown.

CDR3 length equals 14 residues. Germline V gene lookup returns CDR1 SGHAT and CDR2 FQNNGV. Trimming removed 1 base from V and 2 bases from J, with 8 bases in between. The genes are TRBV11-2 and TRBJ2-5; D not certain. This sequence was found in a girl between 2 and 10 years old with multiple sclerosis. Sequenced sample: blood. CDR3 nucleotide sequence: TGTGCCAGCAGCTTAGGGCACCCTCAAGAGACCCAGTACTTC. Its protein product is CASSLGHPQETQYF.